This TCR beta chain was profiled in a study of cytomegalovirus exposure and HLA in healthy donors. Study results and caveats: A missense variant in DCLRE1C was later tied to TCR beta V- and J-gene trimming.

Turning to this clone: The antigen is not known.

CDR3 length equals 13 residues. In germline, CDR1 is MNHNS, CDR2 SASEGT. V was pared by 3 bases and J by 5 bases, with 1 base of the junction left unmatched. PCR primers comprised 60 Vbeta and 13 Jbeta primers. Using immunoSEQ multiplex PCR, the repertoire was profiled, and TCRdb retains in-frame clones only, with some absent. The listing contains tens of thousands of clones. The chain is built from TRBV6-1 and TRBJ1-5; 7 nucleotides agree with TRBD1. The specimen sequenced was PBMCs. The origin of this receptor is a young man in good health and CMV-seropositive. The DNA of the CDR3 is TGTGCCAGCAGTGAGCAGGGGGATCAGCCCCAGCATTTT. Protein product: CASSEQGDQPQHF.